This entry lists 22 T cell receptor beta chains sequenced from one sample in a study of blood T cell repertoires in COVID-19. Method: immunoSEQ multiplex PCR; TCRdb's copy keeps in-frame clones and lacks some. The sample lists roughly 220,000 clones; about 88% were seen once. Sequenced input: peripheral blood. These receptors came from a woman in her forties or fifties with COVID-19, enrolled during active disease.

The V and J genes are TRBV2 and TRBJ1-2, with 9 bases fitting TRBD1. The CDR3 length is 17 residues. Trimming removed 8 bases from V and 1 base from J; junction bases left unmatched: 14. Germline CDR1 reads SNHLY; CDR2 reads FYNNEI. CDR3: CASEEGIQGANNYGYTF. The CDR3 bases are TGTGCCAGCGAGGAGGGGATACAGGGGGCCAATAACTATGGCTACACCTTC.

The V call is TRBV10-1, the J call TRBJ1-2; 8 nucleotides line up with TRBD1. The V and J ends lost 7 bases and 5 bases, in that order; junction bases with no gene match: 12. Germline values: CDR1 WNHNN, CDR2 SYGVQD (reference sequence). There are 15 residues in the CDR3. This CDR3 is CASNQQGDRWYGYTF. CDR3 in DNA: TGCGCCAGCAATCAACAGGGGGACAGGTGGTATGGCTACACCTTC.

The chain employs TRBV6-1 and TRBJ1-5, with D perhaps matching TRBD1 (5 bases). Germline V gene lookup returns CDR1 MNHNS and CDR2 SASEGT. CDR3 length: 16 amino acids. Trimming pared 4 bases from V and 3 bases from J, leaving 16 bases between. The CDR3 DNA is TGTGCCAGCAGTGGGCAGGGATTATCGGCCAATCAGCCCCAGCATTTT. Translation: CASSGQGLSANQPQHF.

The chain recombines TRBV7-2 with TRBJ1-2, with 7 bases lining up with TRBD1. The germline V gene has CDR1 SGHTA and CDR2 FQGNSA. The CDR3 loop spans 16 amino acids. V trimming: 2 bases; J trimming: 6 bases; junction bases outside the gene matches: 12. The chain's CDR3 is CASSLTRQGKGNGYTF. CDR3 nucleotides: TGTGCCAGCAGCTTAACTCGACAGGGAAAGGGGAATGGCTACACCTTC.

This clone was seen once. CDR3: CASRTGGSGNTIYF. In DNA, the CDR3 is TGCGCCAGCAGAACAGGGGGGTCTGGAAACACCATATATTTT. The chain is built from TRBV10-2 and TRBJ1-3, with 8 bases matching TRBD1. The CDR3 is 14 residues long. The V gene end was trimmed by 6 bases and the J gene end by 1 base; junction bases not matched to a gene: 2. Germline V gene lookup returns CDR1 WSHSY and CDR2 SAAADI.

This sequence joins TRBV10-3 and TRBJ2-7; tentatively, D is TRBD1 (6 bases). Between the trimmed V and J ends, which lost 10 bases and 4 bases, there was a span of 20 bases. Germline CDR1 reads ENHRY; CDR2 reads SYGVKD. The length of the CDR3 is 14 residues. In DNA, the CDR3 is TGTGCCACCTCTGAGCACAGGGACACTTACGAGCAGTACTTC. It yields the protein CATSEHRDTYEQYF.

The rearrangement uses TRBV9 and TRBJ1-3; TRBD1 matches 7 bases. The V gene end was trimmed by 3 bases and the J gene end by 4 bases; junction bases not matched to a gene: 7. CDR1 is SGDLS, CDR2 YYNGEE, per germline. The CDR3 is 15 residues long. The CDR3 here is CASSEEGARGNTIYF. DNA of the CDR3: TGTGCCAGCAGCGAGGAGGGGGCGAGGGGAAACACCATATATTTT.

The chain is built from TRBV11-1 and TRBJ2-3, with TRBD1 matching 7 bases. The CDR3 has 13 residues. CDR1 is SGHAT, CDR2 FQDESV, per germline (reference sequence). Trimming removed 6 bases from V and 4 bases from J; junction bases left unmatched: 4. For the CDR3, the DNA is TGTGCCAGCAGTCCGACAGGGCCAGATACGCAGTATTTT. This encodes CASSPTGPDTQYF.

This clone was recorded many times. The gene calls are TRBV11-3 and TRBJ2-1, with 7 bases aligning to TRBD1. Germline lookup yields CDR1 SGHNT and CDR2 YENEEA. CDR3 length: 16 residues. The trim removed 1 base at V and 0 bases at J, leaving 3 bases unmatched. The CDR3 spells CASSLGAGGSYNEQFF. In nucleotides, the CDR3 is TGTGCCAGCAGCTTAGGGGCAGGGGGCTCCTACAATGAGCAGTTCTTC.

This CDR3 is CASSPQGSMNTEAFF. In DNA form, the CDR3 reads TGTGCCAGCAGTCCACAGGGCTCAATGAACACTGAAGCTTTCTTT. This sequence joins TRBV28 and TRBJ1-1; D is possibly TRBD1 (6 bases). Per the germline V gene, CDR1 is MDHEN and CDR2 is SYDVKM. This CDR3 spans 15 amino acids. The germline V and J ends were trimmed by 5 bases and 0 bases, with 13 bases remaining between them.

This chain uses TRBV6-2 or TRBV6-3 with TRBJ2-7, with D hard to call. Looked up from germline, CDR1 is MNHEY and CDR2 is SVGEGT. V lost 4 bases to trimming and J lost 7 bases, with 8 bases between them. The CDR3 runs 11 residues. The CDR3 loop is CASSWLREQYF. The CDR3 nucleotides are TGTGCCAGCAGTTGGCTGCGGGAGCAGTACTTC.

The CDR3 DNA reads as TGTGCCAGCAGCCAATCCGACACCACGGAGCAGTACGTC. The encoded protein is CASSQSDTTEQYV. This chain links TRBV3-1 (or the pseudogene TRBV3-2) with TRBJ2-7, with no clear D. The germline V gene encodes CDR1 LGHDT and CDR2 YNNKEL (reference sequence). There are 13 residues in the CDR3. With 2 bases removed from V and 7 bases from J, the gap between germline ends came to 12 bases.

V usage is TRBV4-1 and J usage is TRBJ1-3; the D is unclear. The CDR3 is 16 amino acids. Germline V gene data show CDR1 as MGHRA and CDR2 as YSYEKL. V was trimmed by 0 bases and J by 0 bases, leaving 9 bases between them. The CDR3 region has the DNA TGCGCCAGCAGCCAAGAGGCGGCCCCCTCTGGAAACACCATATATTTT. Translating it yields CASSQEAAPSGNTIYF.

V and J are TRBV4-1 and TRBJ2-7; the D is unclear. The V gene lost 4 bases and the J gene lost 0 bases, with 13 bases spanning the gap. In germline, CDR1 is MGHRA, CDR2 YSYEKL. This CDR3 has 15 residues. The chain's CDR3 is CASSLIHGSSYEQYF. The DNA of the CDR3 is TGCGCCAGCAGCCTAATCCACGGTTCCTCCTACGAGCAGTACTTC.

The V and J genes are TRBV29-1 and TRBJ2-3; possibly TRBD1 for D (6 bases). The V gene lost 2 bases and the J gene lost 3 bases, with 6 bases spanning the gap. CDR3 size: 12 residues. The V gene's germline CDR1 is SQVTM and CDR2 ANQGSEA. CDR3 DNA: TGCAGCGTTGAACAGGGGACAGATACGCAGTATTTT. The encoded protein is CSVEQGTDTQYF.

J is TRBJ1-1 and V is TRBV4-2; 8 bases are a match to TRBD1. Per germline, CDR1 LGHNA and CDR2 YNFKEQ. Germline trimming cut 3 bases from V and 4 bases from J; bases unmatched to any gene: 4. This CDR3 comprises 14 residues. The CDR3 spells CASSQEQGGTEAFF. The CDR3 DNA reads TGTGCCAGCAGCCAGGAACAGGGGGGCACTGAAGCTTTCTTT.

CDR3 sequence reads: CASSEIRSDTQYF. For the CDR3, the DNA is TGTGCCAGCAGTGAAATCAGATCCGATACGCAGTATTTT. The chain carries TRBV6-1 and TRBJ2-3, with unresolved D. The V gene lost 2 bases and the J gene lost 6 bases, with 9 bases spanning the gap. CDR1 and CDR2 from the germline V gene are MNHNS and SASEGT. The length of the CDR3 is 13 residues.

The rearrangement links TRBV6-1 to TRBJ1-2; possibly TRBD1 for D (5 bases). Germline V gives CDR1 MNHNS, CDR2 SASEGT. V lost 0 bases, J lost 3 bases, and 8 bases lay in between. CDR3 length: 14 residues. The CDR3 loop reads CASSEAGADYGYTF. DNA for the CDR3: TGTGCCAGCAGTGAAGCAGGGGCAGACTATGGCTACACCTTC.

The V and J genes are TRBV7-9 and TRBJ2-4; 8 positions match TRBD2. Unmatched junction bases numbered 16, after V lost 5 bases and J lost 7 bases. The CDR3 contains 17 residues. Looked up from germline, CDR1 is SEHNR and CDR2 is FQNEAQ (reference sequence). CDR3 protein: CASSPKDGGGRQNIQYF. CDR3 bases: TGTGCCAGCAGCCCGAAGGACGGCGGGGGGAGGCAGAACATTCAGTACTTC.

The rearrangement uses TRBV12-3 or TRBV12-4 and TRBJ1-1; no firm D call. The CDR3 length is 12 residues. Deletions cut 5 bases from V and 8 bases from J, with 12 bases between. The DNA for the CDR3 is TGTGCCAGCAGTCCCGCCGGGAGGGAAGCTTTCTTT. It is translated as CASSPAGREAFF.

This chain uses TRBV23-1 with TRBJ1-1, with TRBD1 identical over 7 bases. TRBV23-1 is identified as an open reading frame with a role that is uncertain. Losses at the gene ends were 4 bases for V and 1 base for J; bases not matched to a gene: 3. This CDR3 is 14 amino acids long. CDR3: CASSRPGGNTEAFF. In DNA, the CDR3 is TGCGCCAGCAGTCGCCCAGGGGGGAACACTGAAGCTTTCTTT.

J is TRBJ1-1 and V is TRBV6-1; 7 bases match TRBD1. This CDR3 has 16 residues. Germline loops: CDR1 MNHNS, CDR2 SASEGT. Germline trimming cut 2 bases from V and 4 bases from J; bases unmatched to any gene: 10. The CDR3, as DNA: TGTGCCAGCAGTGAATTCGGGCAGGGGGTTTTCACTGAAGCTTTCTTT. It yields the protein CASSEFGQGVFTEAFF.